This T cell receptor (beta chain) was observed in a study of blood T cells in healthy people across ages. Alongside a J-beta primer mix, a sample-barcoded 5' primer served in a second PCR lasting about 6 to 11 cycles. TCRdb analysed the 5' RACE reads with MiXCR anew, one entry per CDR3 protein. The data show approximately 1,100,000 distinct CDR3 sequences, 45% seen once. The germline V gene has CDR1 MGHRA and CDR2 YSYEKL. The length of the CDR3 is 15 residues. V was trimmed by 1 base and J by 2 bases, leaving 12 bases between them. This clonotype was recorded once. Specimen: blood. This receptor was identified in a woman aged 55-69 years in good health. The chain carries TRBV4-1 and TRBJ2-7; the D gene could be TRBD1 or TRBD2 (6 bases each). The CDR3 loop reads CASSQGGRGPYEQYF. CDR3 nucleotide sequence: TGCGCCAGCAGCCAAGGGGGACGGGGGCCCTACGAGCAGTACTTC.